This T cell receptor (beta chain) was sequenced for a study of human T cells and chemical hapten exposure. Time point: pre-sensitization, week 0. As to treatment: therapeutic diphenylcyclopropenone sensitization with weekly scalp DPC. Researchers extracted total RNA from unfractionated whole blood. This clonotype showed up many times. As yet, its antigen is unknown. Separate cDNA molecules received unique molecular identifiers, which the library attached to them. TCRdb re-called the RACE reads through MiXCR, storing one row per CDR3 protein. The sample has roughly 88,000 distinct CDR3 sequences, 9.6% seen once; the top ten hold roughly 3.5%. V was trimmed by 0 bases and J by 4 bases, leaving 3 bases between them. The germline V gene has CDR1 MGHRA and CDR2 YSYEKL. The CDR3 is 12 amino acids. Study observations and caveats: Controls formed significantly fewer large CDR3 similarity clusters than expanded TCRs did.

The J gene is TRBJ1-1, the V gene TRBV4-1; D unresolved. This clonotype was sampled from a woman in her forties with alopecia areata. Some clones in this sample may be carry-over from other donors' samples. The sample in question was whole blood, obtained in connection with sensitization to the hapten diphenylcyclopropenone (DPC). The CDR3 protein is CASSQDPTEAFF. The CDR3 DNA follows: TGCGCCAGCAGCCAAGATCCCACTGAAGCTTTCTTT.